Presented here are 26 T cell receptor beta chains from one specimen sequenced in a study of shared clonotypes between healthy human individuals. Sequenced by immunoSEQ multiplex PCR; TCRdb stores in-frame clones only, minus some. Seen here are about 490,000 clones, about 79% observed once, and the top ten hold approximately 12%. The sample taken for sequencing was PBMCs. These TCRs come from a woman between 35 and 50 years old in good health. Some clones in this sample may be carry-over from other donors' samples.

This clone was counted once. The rearrangement uses TRBV7-9 and TRBJ2-7; 11 bases fit TRBD2. V gave up 3 bases and J gave up 0 bases; unmatched junction bases: 1. The CDR3 is 15 residues long. The germline V gene has CDR1 SEHNR and CDR2 FQNEAQ (reference sequence). The CDR3 reads CASSFSGRASYEQYF. In DNA form, the CDR3 reads TGTGCCAGCAGCTTTAGCGGGAGGGCCTCCTACGAGCAGTACTTC.

The V and J genes are TRBV28 and TRBJ2-7, with 14 bases matching TRBD2. The CDR3 spans 16 residues. Losses at the gene ends were 6 bases for V and 0 bases for J; bases not matched to a gene: 4. In germline, CDR1 is MDHEN, CDR2 SYDVKM. Written as DNA, the CDR3 is TGTGCCAGCAGCGGGACTAGCGGGAGCTACTCCTACGAGCAGTACTTC. The encoded protein is CASSGTSGSYSYEQYF.

This sequence joins TRBV7-2 and TRBJ1-2; D ambiguous. The germline V gene has CDR1 SGHTA and CDR2 FQGNSA. V was shortened by 3 bases and J by 0 bases, with 8 bases between the two germline ends. This CDR3 region has 14 residues. DNA for the CDR3: TGTGCCAGCAGCTTGTACCAGACTAACTATGGCTACACCTTC. Translating gives CASSLYQTNYGYTF.

This clone was seen a few times. The same CDR3 arises from other DNA sequences in this sample as well. This chain uses TRBV6-1 with TRBJ1-5; tentatively, D is TRBD1 (5 bases). The CDR3 runs to 14 residues. The germline V gene has CDR1 MNHNS and CDR2 SASEGT. The CDR3 bases are TGTGCTAGTAGTGAAGGGGCAGTCAATCAGCCCCAGCATTTT. Protein sequence: CASSEGAVNQPQHF.

This chain uses TRBV5-8 with TRBJ2-1; D is possibly TRBD2 (5 bases). The CDR3 consists of 12 residues. The germline V gene encodes CDR1 SGHTS and CDR2 YDEGEE. The V end lost 4 bases, the J end lost 13 bases, and 15 bases lay between the germline ends. CDR3 sequence reads: CASSIREGRQFF. In nucleotides, the CDR3 is TGTGCCAGCAGCATCAGAGAGGGCCGTCAGTTCTTC.

About this clone: The junction shows a germline mismatch at one end, possibly a read error. The sample contains more than one DNA sequence encoding this CDR3. The chain is built from TRBV19 and TRBJ1-3, with D perhaps TRBD1 (5 bases). The CDR3 contains 15 residues. CDR1 and CDR2 (germline): LNHDA, SQIVND (reference sequence). The CDR3 loop reads CASSIQAAAGNTIYF. CDR3 bases: TGTGCTAGTAGTATACAGGCGGCTGCTGGAAACACCATATATTTT. Complete variable domain (other parts from reference TRBV19 and TRBJ1-3): DGGITQSPKYLFRKEGQNVTLSCEQNLNHDAMYWYRQDPGQGLRLIYYSQIVNDFQKGDIAEGYSVSREKKESFPLTVTSAQKNPTAFYLCASSIQAAAGNTIYFGEGSWLTVV.

To note about this clone: It may be a read error: a sequence one base away is much more abundant. The genes are TRBV6-4 and TRBJ2-6; no clear D gene. Germline CDR1 and CDR2: MRHNA and SNTAGT. The CDR3 runs to 14 residues. The V end was cut by 2 bases, the J end by 2 bases, with 4 bases between. The chain's CDR3 is CASSDGAGANVLTF. CDR3 DNA: TGTGCCAGCAGTGACGGGGCTGGGGCCAACGTCCTGACTTTC.

This clone was detected only once. This chain joins TRBV7-2 and TRBJ2-7; D uncertain. The CDR3 runs 13 residues. Germline CDR1 is SGHTA and CDR2 is FQGNSA. Trimming removed 5 bases at V and 3 bases at J, with 11 bases between. In DNA form, the CDR3 reads TGTGCCAGCAGCCCGGACCCCTACTACGAGCAGTACTTC. Its translation is CASSPDPYYEQYF.

The rearrangement uses TRBV28 and TRBJ1-5, with TRBD1 identical over 7 bases. Trimming took 6 bases from V and 7 from J; bases not matched to a gene: 12. CDR1 is MDHEN, CDR2 SYDVKM, per germline. The CDR3 length is 15 residues. CDR3 loop: CASREGQSEGQPQHF. The CDR3 DNA sequence: TGTGCCAGCAGGGAGGGACAGAGCGAAGGGCAGCCCCAGCATTTT.

In this sample, this clone turned up a few times. The chain uses TRBV29-1 and TRBJ2-7, with TRBD2 as a possible D gene (6 bases). This CDR3 region has 14 residues. Per germline, CDR1 SQVTM and CDR2 ANQGSEA. The V and J ends lost 3 bases and 5 bases respectively, with 17 bases between them. The DNA for the CDR3 is TGCAGCGTTGATGCTTCTAGCGATGGGAACGAGCAGTACTTC. Amino acid sequence: CSVDASSDGNEQYF.

The CDR3 DNA follows: TGCGCCAGCAGCTTCGACAGGGGAAGGACTAGCAGGTCGAACACCGGGGAGCTGTTTTTT. As protein: CASSFDRGRTSRSNTGELFF. The gene calls are TRBV4-1 and TRBJ2-2; tentatively, D is TRBD1 or TRBD2 (8 bases each). The CDR3 has 20 amino acids. The V end lost 5 bases, the J end lost 0 bases, and 25 bases lay between the germline ends. Germline V gene lookup returns CDR1 MGHRA and CDR2 YSYEKL.

The J gene is TRBJ2-7, the V gene TRBV6-1; tentative D call: TRBD2 (7 bases). Germline V CDR1 and CDR2: MNHNS, SASEGT. V was pared by 3 bases and J by 6 bases, with 18 bases between. The CDR3 runs to 15 residues. The CDR3 DNA is TGTGCCAGCAGTGATAATGCGGGGGCTGGGGGCGAGCAGTACTTC. Translation: CASSDNAGAGGEQYF.

The chain uses TRBV29-1 and TRBJ2-5; D call uncertain. V was pared by 7 bases and J by 2 bases, with 20 bases between. The length of the CDR3 is 15 residues. CDR1 and CDR2 from the germline V gene are SQVTM and ANQGSEA. The CDR3 loop is CSADQGSALQETQYF. CDR3 nucleotide sequence: TGCAGCGCTGATCAAGGGTCCGCCTTGCAAGAGACCCAGTACTTC.

The chain recombines TRBV27 with TRBJ2-1; 8 positions match TRBD2. Looked up from germline, CDR1 is MNHEY and CDR2 is SMNVEV (reference sequence). The CDR3 runs to 14 residues. J gave up 11 bases and V 6 bases, and 12 bases lay outside the gene matches. This CDR3 reads CASSFTLTSAQQFF. CDR3 sequence (DNA): TGTGCCAGCAGCTTCACCCTGACTAGCGCTCAGCAGTTCTTC.

The chain employs TRBV7-9 and TRBJ1-1; perhaps TRBD1 as D (6 bases). CDR3 length equals 15 residues. Germline V gene sequence: CDR1 SEHNR, CDR2 FQNEAQ (reference sequence). The V and J ends lost 5 bases and 6 bases respectively, with 19 bases between them. CDR3 sequence reads: CASSHLYRAKAEAFF. DNA of the CDR3: TGTGCCAGCAGCCACTTATACAGGGCGAAGGCTGAAGCTTTCTTT.

The V call is TRBV7-7, the J call TRBJ2-5, with D possibly matching TRBD1 (5 bases). Germline V lookup: CDR1 SSHAT, CDR2 FNYEAQ (reference sequence). This CDR3 region has 13 residues. V lost 5 bases and J lost 5, with 12 bases in between. Here the CDR3 reads CASSARVGETQYF. In DNA form, the CDR3 reads TGTGCCAGCAGCGCCAGGGTTGGGGAGACCCAGTACTTC.

The chain carries TRBV30 and TRBJ2-1; 9 nucleotides agree with TRBD2. V lost 5 bases to trimming and J lost 7 bases; unmatched junction nucleotides: 6. CDR1 is GTSNPN and CDR2 is SVGIG in the germline V gene (reference sequence). This CDR3 has 13 residues. CDR3 sequence: CAWGSGRTNEQFF. In DNA, the CDR3 is TGTGCCTGGGGTAGCGGGAGAACGAATGAGCAGTTCTTC. Full variable domain (rest looked up from reference TRBV30 and TRBJ2-1): SQTIHQWPATLVQPVGSPLSLECTVEGTSNPNLYWYRQAAGRGLQLLFYSVGIGQISSEVPQNLSASRPQDRQFILSSKKLLLSDSGFYLCAWGSGRTNEQFFGPGTRLTVL.

The table lists this clone with a few counts. The J gene is TRBJ2-4, the V gene TRBV6-1, with 14 bases identical to TRBD2. The CDR3 is 14 amino acids. Trimming cost V 8 bases and J 7 bases; bases outside gene matches: 4. The germline CDR1 and CDR2 sequences are MNHNS and SASEGT. The CDR3 bases are TGTGCCAGCTCGACTAGCGGGAGGGGTAACATTCAGTACTTC. Translation gives CASSTSGRGNIQYF.

The CDR3 nucleotides read TGTGCCAGCAGCGTAGAGTCTAGCGAGGGCGAGCAGTACTTC. This translates into CASSVESSEGEQYF. The gene calls are TRBV9 and TRBJ2-7; D might be TRBD2 (6 bases). With 0 bases removed from V and 6 bases from J, the gap between germline ends came to 13 bases. Per the germline V gene, CDR1 is SGDLS and CDR2 is YYNGEE. The CDR3 covers 14 residues.

This clone was observed a few times. V usage is TRBV5-1 and J usage is TRBJ2-5; D unclear. From germline, CDR1 is SGHRS and CDR2 YFSETQ. V lost 5 bases and J lost 5, with 13 bases in between. CDR3 length: 13 residues. The CDR3 DNA follows: TGCGCCAGCAGTCGAACCGAACGGGAGACCCAGTACTTC. It yields the protein CASSRTERETQYF.

On this clone itself: Germline and junction disagree at one end, which may indicate a read error. The DNA for the CDR3 is TGTGCTAGCAGCTTAGTTAACGGGAGGGGGAACACCGGGGAGCTGTTTTTT. It yields the protein CASSLVNGRGNTGELFF. The chain combines TRBV7-7 with TRBJ2-2; 8 bases agree with TRBD2. CDR3 length: 17 amino acids. Germline CDR1 SSHAT, CDR2 FNYEAQ (reference sequence).

The chain couples TRBV5-1 to TRBJ1-5; the match to TRBD1 covers 9 bases. Per the germline V gene, CDR1 is SGHRS and CDR2 is YFSETQ. The CDR3 covers 14 residues. J gave up 4 bases and V 4 bases, and 3 bases lay outside the gene matches. The CDR3, as DNA: TGCGCCAGCAGCATAGGACAGGGGAATCAGCCCCAGCATTTT. Translating it yields CASSIGQGNQPQHF. Based on the CDR3 plus reference TRBV5-1 and TRBJ1-5, the full variable domain is KAGVTQTPRYLIKTRGQQVTLSCSPISGHRSVSWYQQTPGQGLQFLFEYFSETQRNKGNFPGRFSGRQFSNSRSEMNVSTLELGDSALYLCASSIGQGNQPQHFGDGTRLSIL.

CDR3 in amino acids: CATSSPRGATNEKLFF. The CDR3 nucleotides read TGTGCCACCAGCAGTCCGAGGGGTGCAACTAATGAAAAACTGTTTTTT. The chain has TRBV15 and TRBJ1-4, with D possibly matching TRBD1 (5 bases). This CDR3 has 16 residues. The germline V gene has CDR1 LNHNV and CDR2 YYDKDF (reference sequence). Deletions cut 3 bases from V and 0 bases from J, with 11 bases between. The entire variable domain, with the rest obtained from reference TRBV15 and TRBJ1-4, is as follows: DAMVIQNPRYQVTQFGKPVTLSCSQTLNHNVMYWYQQKSSQAPKLLFHYYDKDFNNEADTPDNFQSRRPNTSFCFLDIRSPGLGDTAMYLCATSSPRGATNEKLFFGSGTQLSVL.

The rearrangement links TRBV7-9 to TRBJ2-7; 9 nucleotides line up with TRBD2. The trim removed 2 bases at V and 5 bases at J, leaving 10 bases unmatched. Germline V CDR1 and CDR2: SEHNR, FQNEAQ (reference sequence). The CDR3 loop spans 16 amino acids. The CDR3: CASSLSASGNIHEQYF. The CDR3 coding sequence is TGTGCCAGCAGCTTATCAGCTAGCGGGAACATCCACGAGCAGTACTTC.

This clone was observed a few times. The gene calls are TRBV6-4 and TRBJ2-1; either TRBD1 or TRBD2 may supply D (6 bases each). The V gene lost 2 bases and the J gene lost 7 bases, with 18 bases spanning the gap. The CDR3 has 16 residues. CDR1 and CDR2 from the germline V gene are MRHNA and SNTAGT. CDR3 sequence reads: CASSDDGGGTVNEQFF. CDR3 coding DNA: TGTGCCAGCAGTGACGATGGAGGGGGGACTGTGAATGAGCAGTTCTTC.

This sequence joins TRBV20-1 and TRBJ2-1; unclear D gene. CDR3 size: 11 residues. Trimming shortened V by 4 bases and J by 4 bases, and 5 bases separated the two germline ends. Germline V gene sequence: CDR1 DFQATT, CDR2 SNEGSKA (reference sequence). This CDR3 reads CSAIPYNEQFF. For the CDR3, the DNA is TGCAGTGCTATACCATACAATGAGCAGTTCTTC.